These 18 T cell receptor beta chains were all obtained from the same sample, sequenced in a study of blood T cells in healthy people across ages. Alongside a J-beta primer mix, a sample-barcoded 5' primer served in a second PCR lasting roughly 7 to 11 cycles. TCRdb reanalysed the 5' RACE reads using MiXCR and keeps one entry per CDR3 protein. The table includes approximately 900,000 distinct CDR3 sequences, 48% detected once. Sequencing input: blood. The receptor source for this set is a man in his thirties or forties in good health.

This chain links TRBV2 with TRBJ2-3, with D possibly being TRBD2 (5 bases). This CDR3 has 17 residues. With 1 base removed from V and 4 bases from J, the gap between germline ends came to 18 bases. Per germline, CDR1 SNHLY and CDR2 FYNNEI. Written as DNA, the CDR3 is TGTGCCAGCAGTGAAGGGAAAGTGAGTCTAGCCGCAGATACGCAGTATTTT. It specifies CASSEGKVSLAADTQYF.

This clonotype was observed a few times. This rearrangement joins TRBV27 to TRBJ1-2; D not certain. V shed 5 bases and J shed 8 bases, with 12 bases lying between them. The germline V gene encodes CDR1 MNHEY and CDR2 SMNVEV (reference sequence). CDR3 length: 12 amino acids. The CDR3 DNA reads as TGTGCCAGCAGTCGGGAGGGCAGCGGCTACACCTTC. It translates to CASSREGSGYTF.

V gene TRBV7-9 combines with J gene TRBJ2-1; 10 bases agree with TRBD1. This CDR3 has 15 amino acids. The junction had 10 bases not matched to a gene; V was cut back by 6 bases and J by 8 bases. CDR1 is SEHNR, CDR2 FQNEAQ, per germline (reference sequence). This CDR3 is CASSSTGGAVYEQFF. The CDR3 DNA follows: TGTGCCAGCAGTTCGACAGGGGGCGCAGTATATGAGCAGTTCTTC.

The J gene is TRBJ2-3, the V gene TRBV20-1; 7 bases align to TRBD1. V dropped 2 bases and J dropped 8; count of bases not matched to a gene: 4. The CDR3 spans 12 residues. Germline CDR1 DFQATT, CDR2 SNEGSKA (reference sequence). The chain's CDR3 is CSARRAGGTQYF. In DNA, the CDR3 is TGCAGTGCTAGACGGGCAGGGGGTACGCAGTATTTT.

The sample holds a few counts of this clonotype. A much larger clonotype is one base distant, so this may be a read error. The chain joins TRBV7-2 to TRBJ2-7, with 9 bases that match TRBD2. V was clipped by 4 bases and J by 6 bases; unmatched bases: 4. CDR3 length: 13 amino acids. CDR1 is SGHTA, CDR2 FQGNSA, per germline. The CDR3 spells CASSSGTSSEQYF. Written as DNA, the CDR3 is TGTGCCAGCAGCTCCGGGACTAGCTCCGAGCAGTACTTC. The entire variable domain, with the rest obtained from reference TRBV7-2 and TRBJ2-7, is as follows: GAGVSQSPSNKVTEKGKDVELRCDPISGHTALYWYRQSLGQGLEFLIYFQGNSAPDKSGLPSDRFSAERTGGSVSTLTIQRTQQEDSAVYLCASSSGTSSEQYFGPGTRLTVT.

A few counts support this clonotype. The genes are TRBV12-3 or TRBV12-4 and TRBJ1-1; D possibly corresponds to TRBD1 (5 bases). Trimming removed 3 bases at V and 1 base at J, with 12 bases between. The CDR3 has 15 residues. CDR3 region: CASSFFGTGNTEAFF. CDR3 in DNA: TGTGCCAGCAGTTTCTTCGGGACGGGGAACACTGAAGCTTTCTTT.

V and J are TRBV27 and TRBJ1-6; D is possibly TRBD1 (6 bases). Germline V gene sequence: CDR1 MNHEY, CDR2 SMNVEV (reference sequence). Trimming left V 4 bases short and J 9 bases short, with 16 bases between. CDR3 length: 15 amino acids. CDR3 nucleotide sequence: TGTGCCAGCAGTTGGATCGGGCTCAGGGGTTCACCCCTCCACTTT. Translating gives CASSWIGLRGSPLHF.

The chain joins TRBV18 to TRBJ2-7; tentatively, D is TRBD1 (7 bases). Germline loops: CDR1 KGHSH, CDR2 LQKENI. This CDR3 spans 14 amino acids. Trimming shortened V by 2 bases and J by 5 bases, and 13 bases separated the two germline ends. CDR3 in amino acids: CASSPRTRGDEQYF. The CDR3 nucleotides read TGTGCCAGCTCACCAAGGACCAGGGGGGACGAGCAGTACTTC.

This clonotype was seen more than once but under ten times. The gene calls are TRBV5-1 and TRBJ1-2; no reliable D call. Germline-derived CDR1 and CDR2 are SGHRS and YFSETQ. The CDR3 runs to 14 residues. The V and J ends lost 3 bases and 2 bases respectively, with 11 bases between them. The CDR3 spells CASSSVDRNYGYTF. The CDR3 DNA is TGCGCCAGCAGCTCCGTTGACCGAAACTATGGCTACACCTTC.

With regard to this clonotype: A much larger clone lies a single base off, so this may be a read error. The chain links TRBV5-1 to TRBJ2-1, with D uncertain. Between the trimmed V and J ends, which lost 5 bases and 5 bases, there was a span of 14 bases. The germline gives CDR1 SGHRS, CDR2 YFSETQ. The CDR3 totals 14 residues. The CDR3 is CASSILNLNNEQFF. In DNA, the CDR3 is TGCGCCAGCAGTATCTTGAATTTAAACAATGAGCAGTTCTTC.

The chain is built from TRBV29-1 and TRBJ2-4; D unresolved. The end of the DNA aligns better with TRBJ2-7, so the J call may be wrong. The CDR3 is 11 residues long. CDR1 SQVTM and CDR2 ANQGSEA come from the germline V gene. The CDR3 here is CSVERQREQYF. In DNA, the CDR3 is TGCAGCGTTGAAAGGCAGCGCGAGCAGTACTTC.

This clonotype turned up a few times. The chain uses TRBV25-1 and TRBJ2-3, with D unresolved. V dropped 2 bases and J dropped 2 bases, with 14 bases sitting between them. Germline CDR1 MGHDK, CDR2 SYGVNS. The CDR3 spans 16 residues. This CDR3 reads CASSESRATLTDTQYF. In DNA form, the CDR3 reads TGTGCCAGCAGTGAAAGCCGTGCCACCCTCACAGATACGCAGTATTTT.

The chain uses TRBV12-3 or TRBV12-4 and TRBJ2-7, with D tentatively TRBD1 (5 bases). Trimming left V 4 bases short and J 2 bases short, with 18 bases between. The CDR3 sequence is 16 residues long. As DNA, the CDR3 is TGTGCCAGCAGTTCTCCAGGGCAGCCTTCTCCCTACGAGCAGTACTTC. The encoded protein is CASSSPGQPSPYEQYF.

In regard to this clonotype: Germline is not matched at one junction end, which may reflect a read error. The chain carries TRBV20-1 and TRBJ1-2, with D possibly matching TRBD1 (5 bases). CDR1 is DFQATT, CDR2 SNEGSKA, per germline (reference sequence). CDR3 size: 13 residues. The CDR3 spells CSARGPDTYGYTF. CDR3 nucleotide sequence: TGCAGCGCTAGAGGCCCGGACACCTATGGCTACACCTTC.

The chain has TRBV7-3 and TRBJ1-2, with D maybe TRBD1 (5 bases). The germline CDR1 and CDR2 sequences are SGHTA and FQGTGA. Trimming took 5 bases from V and 4 from J, leaving 20 bases between them. The CDR3 has 16 residues. The CDR3 bases are TGTGCCAGCAGCCAGGGTCCCGGGCAAGGCGGCTATGGCTACACCTTC. Amino acids: CASSQGPGQGGYGYTF.

This clonotype was picked up a small number of times. V gene TRBV12-3 or TRBV12-4 combines with J gene TRBJ2-3, with D unresolved. V gave up 1 base and J gave up 3 bases, with 11 bases separating them. The CDR3 loop spans 15 amino acids. The CDR3 spells CASSLDGVVTDTQYF. CDR3 bases: TGTGCCAGCAGTTTAGACGGCGTAGTGACAGATACGCAGTATTTT.

The rearrangement joins TRBV10-3 to TRBJ2-7; D perhaps matches TRBD2 (6 bases). Trimming removed 8 bases from V and 5 bases from J, with 16 bases in between. Germline V gene data show CDR1 as ENHRY and CDR2 as SYGVKD. This CDR3 contains 13 residues. The DNA for the CDR3 is TGTGCCATCGCCCGGAACGGGGGTGACGAGCAGTACTTC. It codes for CAIARNGGDEQYF.

This clonotype showed up just a few times. This chain links TRBV6-2 or TRBV6-3 with TRBJ2-5; 8 bases map to TRBD2. J lost 5 bases, V lost 4 bases, and 9 bases had no gene match. Germline V CDR1 and CDR2: MNHEY, SVGEGT. The CDR3 has 15 residues. DNA of the CDR3: TGTGCCAGCAGTTCGCAATGGACTAGCTTCGAGACCCAGTACTTC. This encodes CASSSQWTSFETQYF.